Following are 2 T cell receptor beta chains from one sample sequenced in a study of sequential checkpoint blockade in melanoma. Repertoires were generated with immunoSEQ multiplex PCR, while TCRdb's copy carries only in-frame clones and drops some. Of roughly 20,000 clones in the sample, about four fifths were seen once. As to treatment: randomized to nivolumab then ipilimumab (arm A) or the reverse (arm B). The source material was CD8+ T cells sorted from blood (inferred from file names), sampled from a patient given nivolumab and ipilimumab in sequence. The source of these receptors is a human donor with melanoma.

This chain joins TRBV5-4 and TRBJ2-5, with 7 bases lining up with TRBD1. The J call is in doubt because the DNA end fits TRBJ2-7 better. From germline, CDR1 is SGHNT and CDR2 YYREEE (reference sequence). The CDR3 is 14 residues long. CDR3: CASSPDRATYEQYF. The CDR3 DNA follows: TGTGCCAGCAGCCCCGACAGGGCTACCTACGAGCAGTACTTC.

The rearrangement uses TRBV10-3 and TRBJ2-1, with D uncertain. Trimming cost V 0 bases and J 10 bases, with 13 bases left between them. Germline values: CDR1 ENHRY, CDR2 SYGVKD. The CDR3 is 14 residues long. CDR3 region: CAISESIPAKEQFF. For the CDR3, the DNA is TGTGCCATCAGTGAGTCGATACCAGCGAAGGAGCAGTTCTTC.